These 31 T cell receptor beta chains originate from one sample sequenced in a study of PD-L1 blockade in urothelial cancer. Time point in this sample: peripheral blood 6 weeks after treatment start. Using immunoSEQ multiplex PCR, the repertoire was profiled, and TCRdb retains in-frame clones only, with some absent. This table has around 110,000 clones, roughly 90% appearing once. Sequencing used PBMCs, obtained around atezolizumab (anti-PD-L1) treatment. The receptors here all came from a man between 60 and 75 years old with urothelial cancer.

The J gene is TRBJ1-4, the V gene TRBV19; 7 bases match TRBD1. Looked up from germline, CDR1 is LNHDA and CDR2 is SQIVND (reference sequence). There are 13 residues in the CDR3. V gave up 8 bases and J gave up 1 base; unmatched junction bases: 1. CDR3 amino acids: CASAGGTNEKLFF. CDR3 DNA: TGTGCCAGTGCAGGGGGAACTAATGAAAAACTGTTTTTT.

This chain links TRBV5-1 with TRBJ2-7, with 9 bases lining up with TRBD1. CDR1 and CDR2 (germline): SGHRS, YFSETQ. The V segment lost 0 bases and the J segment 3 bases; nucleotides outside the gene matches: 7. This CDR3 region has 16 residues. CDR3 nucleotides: TGCGCCAGCAGCTTGGCGGTGGGACAGGGATTCTACGAGCAGTACTTC. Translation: CASSLAVGQGFYEQYF.

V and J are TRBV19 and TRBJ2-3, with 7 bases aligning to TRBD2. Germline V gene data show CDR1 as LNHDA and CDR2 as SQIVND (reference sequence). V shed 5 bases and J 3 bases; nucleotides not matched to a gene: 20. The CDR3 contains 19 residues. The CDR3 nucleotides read TGTGCCAGTAGTCCCCTTCGCGGGAGAGGTTTCGATAGGACAGATACGCAGTATTTT. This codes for CASSPLRGRGFDRTDTQYF. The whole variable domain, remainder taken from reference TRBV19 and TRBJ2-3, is DGGITQSPKYLFRKEGQNVTLSCEQNLNHDAMYWYRQDPGQGLRLIYYSQIVNDFQKGDIAEGYSVSREKKESFPLTVTSAQKNPTAFYLCASSPLRGRGFDRTDTQYFGPGTRLTVL.

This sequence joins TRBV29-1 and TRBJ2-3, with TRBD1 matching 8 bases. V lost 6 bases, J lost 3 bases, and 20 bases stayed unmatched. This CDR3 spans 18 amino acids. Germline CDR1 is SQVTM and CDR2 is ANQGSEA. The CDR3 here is CSVDLAPREQGETDTQYF. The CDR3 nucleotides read TGCAGCGTAGATTTAGCTCCGAGGGAACAGGGGGAGACAGATACGCAGTATTTT.

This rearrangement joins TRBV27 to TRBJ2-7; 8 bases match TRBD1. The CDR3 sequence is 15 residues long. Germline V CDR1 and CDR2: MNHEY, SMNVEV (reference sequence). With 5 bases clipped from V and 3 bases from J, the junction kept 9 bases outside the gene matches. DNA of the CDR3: TGTGCCAGCAGTAACCGAAAACAGGGGGGCTACGAGCAGTACTTC. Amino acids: CASSNRKQGGYEQYF.

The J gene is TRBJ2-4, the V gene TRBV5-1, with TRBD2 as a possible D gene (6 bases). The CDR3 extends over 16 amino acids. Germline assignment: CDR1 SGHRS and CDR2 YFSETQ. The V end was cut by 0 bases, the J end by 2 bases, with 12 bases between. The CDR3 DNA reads TGCGCCAGCAGCTTGGCTACGGGAGAACCCAAAAACATTCAGTACTTC. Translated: CASSLATGEPKNIQYF.

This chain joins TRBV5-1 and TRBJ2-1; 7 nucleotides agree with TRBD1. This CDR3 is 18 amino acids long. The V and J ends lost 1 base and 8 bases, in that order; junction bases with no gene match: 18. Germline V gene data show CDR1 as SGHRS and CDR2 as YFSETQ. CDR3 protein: CASSLLTRQGTSQYEQFF. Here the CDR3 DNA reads TGCGCCAGCAGCTTGTTAACAAGACAGGGAACCTCACAATATGAGCAGTTCTTC. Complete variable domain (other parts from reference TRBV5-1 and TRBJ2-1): KAGVTQTPRYLIKTRGQQVTLSCSPISGHRSVSWYQQTPGQGLQFLFEYFSETQRNKGNFPGRFSGRQFSNSRSEMNVSTLELGDSALYLCASSLLTRQGTSQYEQFFGPGTRLTVL.

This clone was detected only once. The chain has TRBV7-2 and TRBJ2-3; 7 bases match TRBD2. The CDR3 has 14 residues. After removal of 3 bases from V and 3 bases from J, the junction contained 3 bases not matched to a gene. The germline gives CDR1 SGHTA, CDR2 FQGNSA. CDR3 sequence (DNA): TGTGCCAGCAGCTTGGATAGCGGGACAGATACGCAGTATTTT. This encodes CASSLDSGTDTQYF.

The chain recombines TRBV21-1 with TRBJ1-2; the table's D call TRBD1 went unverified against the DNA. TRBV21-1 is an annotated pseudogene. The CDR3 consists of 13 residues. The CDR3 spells CASSTGQNYGYTF. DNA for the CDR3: TGTGCCAGCAGCACGGGACAGAACTATGGCTACACCTTC.

CDR3 amino acids: CASSYGGGGVETQYF. The CDR3 bases are TGCGCCAGCAGTTACGGGGGGGGAGGGGTAGAGACCCAGTACTTC. The chain recombines TRBV4-1 with TRBJ2-5; 8 positions agree with TRBD2. CDR1 is MGHRA and CDR2 is YSYEKL in the germline V gene. The J segment lost 4 bases and the V segment lost 6 bases, leaving 10 bases of the junction unmatched. The CDR3 runs to 15 residues.

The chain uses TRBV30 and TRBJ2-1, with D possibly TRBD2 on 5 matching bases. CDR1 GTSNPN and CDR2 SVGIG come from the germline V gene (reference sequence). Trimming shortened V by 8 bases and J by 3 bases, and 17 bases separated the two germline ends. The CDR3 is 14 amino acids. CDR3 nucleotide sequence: TGTGCCCTGGAGACCAGCGGCCTCTACAATGAGCAGTTCTTC. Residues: CALETSGLYNEQFF.

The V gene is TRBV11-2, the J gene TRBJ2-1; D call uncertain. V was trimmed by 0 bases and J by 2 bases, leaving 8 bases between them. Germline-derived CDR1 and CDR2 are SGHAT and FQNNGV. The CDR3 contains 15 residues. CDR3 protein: CASSLDSPPYNEQFF. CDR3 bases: TGTGCCAGCAGCTTAGACTCCCCCCCCTACAATGAGCAGTTCTTC.

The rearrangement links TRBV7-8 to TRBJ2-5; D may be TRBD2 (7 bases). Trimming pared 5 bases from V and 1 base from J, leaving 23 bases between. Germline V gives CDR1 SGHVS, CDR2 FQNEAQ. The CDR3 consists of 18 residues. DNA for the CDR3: TGTGCCAGCAGCCCCCGAGGGGGGGCTCGTAGCCGCCAAGAGACCCAGTACTTC. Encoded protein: CASSPRGGARSRQETQYF.

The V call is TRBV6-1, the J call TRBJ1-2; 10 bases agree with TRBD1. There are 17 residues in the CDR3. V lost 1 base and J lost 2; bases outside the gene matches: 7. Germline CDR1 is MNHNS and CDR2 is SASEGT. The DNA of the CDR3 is TGTGCCAGCAGTGAAGGAGGGACAGGGGAAGCAAACTATGGCTACACCTTC. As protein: CASSEGGTGEANYGYTF.

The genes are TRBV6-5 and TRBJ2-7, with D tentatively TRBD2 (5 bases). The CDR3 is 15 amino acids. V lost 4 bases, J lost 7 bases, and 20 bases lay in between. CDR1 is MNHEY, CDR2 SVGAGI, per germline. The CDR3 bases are TGTGCCAGCAGTTTCTACGGGAACGCCGGTGATGAGCAGTACTTC. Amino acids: CASSFYGNAGDEQYF.

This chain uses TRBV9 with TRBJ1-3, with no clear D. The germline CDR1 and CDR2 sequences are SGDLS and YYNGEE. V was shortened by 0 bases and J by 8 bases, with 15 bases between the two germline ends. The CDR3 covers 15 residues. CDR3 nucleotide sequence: TGTGCCAGCAGCGTAGGGCCAGTCAGAGGAGACACCATATATTTT. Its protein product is CASSVGPVRGDTIYF.

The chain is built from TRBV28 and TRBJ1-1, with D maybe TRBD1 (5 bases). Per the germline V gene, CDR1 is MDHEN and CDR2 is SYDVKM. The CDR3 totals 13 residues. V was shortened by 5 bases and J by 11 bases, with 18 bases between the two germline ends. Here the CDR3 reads CASSAGGTPSAFF. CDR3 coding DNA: TGTGCCAGCAGTGCGGGGGGGACCCCTTCGGCTTTCTTT.

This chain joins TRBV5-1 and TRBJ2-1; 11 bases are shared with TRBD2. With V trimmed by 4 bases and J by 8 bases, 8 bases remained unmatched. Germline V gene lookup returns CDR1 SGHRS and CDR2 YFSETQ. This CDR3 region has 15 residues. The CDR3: CASSVTSGSGYEQFF. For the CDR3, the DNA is TGCGCCAGCAGCGTAACTAGCGGGAGTGGATATGAGCAGTTCTTC.

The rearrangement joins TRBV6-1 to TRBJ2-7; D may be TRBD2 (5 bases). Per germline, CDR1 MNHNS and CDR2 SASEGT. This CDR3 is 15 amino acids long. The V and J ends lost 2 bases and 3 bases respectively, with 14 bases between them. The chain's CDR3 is CASSENYGGGYEQYF. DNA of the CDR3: TGTGCCAGCAGTGAAAATTATGGCGGAGGCTACGAGCAGTACTTC.

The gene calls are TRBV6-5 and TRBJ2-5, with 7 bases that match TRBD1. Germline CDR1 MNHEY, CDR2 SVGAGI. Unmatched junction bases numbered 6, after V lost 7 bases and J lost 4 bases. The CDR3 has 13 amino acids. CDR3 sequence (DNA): TGTGCCAGCAACGACAGGGTAACAGAGACCCAGTACTTC. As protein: CASNDRVTETQYF.

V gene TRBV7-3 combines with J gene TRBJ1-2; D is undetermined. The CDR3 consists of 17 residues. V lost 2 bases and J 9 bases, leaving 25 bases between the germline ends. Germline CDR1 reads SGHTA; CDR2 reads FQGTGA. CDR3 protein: CASSLVGASRLRESYTF. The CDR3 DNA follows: TGTGCCAGCAGCTTAGTGGGAGCATCCCGACTTAGAGAAAGCTACACCTTC.

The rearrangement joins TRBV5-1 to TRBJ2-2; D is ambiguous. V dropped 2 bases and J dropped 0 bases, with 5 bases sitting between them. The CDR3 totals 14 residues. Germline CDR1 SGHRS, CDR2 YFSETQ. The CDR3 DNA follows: TGCGCCAGCAGCTTCCAGACGAACACCGGGGAGCTGTTTTTT. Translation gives CASSFQTNTGELFF.

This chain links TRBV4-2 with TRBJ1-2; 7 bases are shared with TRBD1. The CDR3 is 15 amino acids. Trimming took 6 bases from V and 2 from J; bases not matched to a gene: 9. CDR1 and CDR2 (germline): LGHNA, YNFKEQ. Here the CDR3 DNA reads TGTGCCAGCAGTGCCACCGGGACAGAAAACTATGGCTACACCTTC. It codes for CASSATGTENYGYTF.

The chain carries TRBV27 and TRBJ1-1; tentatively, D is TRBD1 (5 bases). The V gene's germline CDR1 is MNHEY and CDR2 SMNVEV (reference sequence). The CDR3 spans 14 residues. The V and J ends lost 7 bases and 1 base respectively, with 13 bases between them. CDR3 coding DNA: TGTGCCAGCAAGGGGATCCCAGGGAACACTGAAGCTTTCTTT. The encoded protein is CASKGIPGNTEAFF.

The CDR3 DNA reads TGCGCCAGCAGCTCCATTCGGGGGACAGGGACCCCAGATACGCAGTATTTT. Protein: CASSSIRGTGTPDTQYF. The chain employs TRBV5-1 and TRBJ2-3, with TRBD1 matching 9 bases. Unmatched junction bases numbered 12, after V lost 3 bases and J lost 4 bases. The CDR3 runs to 17 residues. Per germline, CDR1 SGHRS and CDR2 YFSETQ.

The CDR3 sequence: CASSLGTAYYEQYF. CDR3 DNA sequence: TGTGCCAGCAGCTTAGGGACAGCCTACTACGAGCAGTACTTC. The rearrangement links TRBV7-2 to TRBJ2-7; TRBD1 might be the D (6 bases). V dropped 1 base and J dropped 3 bases, with 10 bases sitting between them. The CDR3 sequence is 14 residues long. CDR1 is SGHTA, CDR2 FQGNSA, per germline.

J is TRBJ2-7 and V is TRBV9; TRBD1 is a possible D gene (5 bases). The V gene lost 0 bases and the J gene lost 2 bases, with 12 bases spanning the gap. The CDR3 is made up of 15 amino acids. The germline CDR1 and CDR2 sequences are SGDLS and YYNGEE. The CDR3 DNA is TGTGCCAGCAGCGTAGGCCAGGGTGATACCTACGAGCAGTACTTC. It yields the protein CASSVGQGDTYEQYF. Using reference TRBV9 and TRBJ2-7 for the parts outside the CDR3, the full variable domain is DSGVTQTPKHLITATGQRVTLRCSPRSGDLSVYWYQQSLDQGLQFLIQYYNGEERAKGNILERFSAQQFPDLHSELNLSSLELGDSALYFCASSVGQGDTYEQYFGPGTRLTVT.

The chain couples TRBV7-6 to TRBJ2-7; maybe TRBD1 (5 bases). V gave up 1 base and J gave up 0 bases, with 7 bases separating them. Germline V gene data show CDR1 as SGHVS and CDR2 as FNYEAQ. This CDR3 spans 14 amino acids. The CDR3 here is CASSLEGISYEQYF. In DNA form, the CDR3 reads TGTGCCAGCAGCTTAGAGGGGATCTCCTACGAGCAGTACTTC.

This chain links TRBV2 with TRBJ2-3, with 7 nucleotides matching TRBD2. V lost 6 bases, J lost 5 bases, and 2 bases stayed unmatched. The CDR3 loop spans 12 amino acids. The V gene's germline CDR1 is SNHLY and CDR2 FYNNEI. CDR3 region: CASSRGGDTQYF. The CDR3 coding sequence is TGTGCCAGCAGCCGCGGGGGAGATACGCAGTATTTT. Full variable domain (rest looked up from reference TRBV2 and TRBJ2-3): EPEVTQTPSHQVTQMGQEVILRCVPISNHLYFYWYRQILGQKVEFLVSFYNNEISEKSEIFDDQFSVERPDGSNFTLKIRSTKLEDSAMYFCASSRGGDTQYFGPGTRLTVL.

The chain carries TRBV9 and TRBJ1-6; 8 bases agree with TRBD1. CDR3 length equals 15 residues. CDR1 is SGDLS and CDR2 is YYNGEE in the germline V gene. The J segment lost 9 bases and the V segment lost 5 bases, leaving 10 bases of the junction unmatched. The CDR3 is CASSVSGQGTSPLHF. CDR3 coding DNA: TGTGCCAGCAGTGTAAGTGGACAGGGAACTTCACCCCTCCACTTT.

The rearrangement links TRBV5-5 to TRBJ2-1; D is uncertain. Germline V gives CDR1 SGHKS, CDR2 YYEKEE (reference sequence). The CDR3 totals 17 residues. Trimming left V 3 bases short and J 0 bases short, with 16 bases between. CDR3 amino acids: CASSWVVQQSSYNEQFF. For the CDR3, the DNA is TGTGCCAGCAGCTGGGTCGTACAGCAGAGCTCCTACAATGAGCAGTTCTTC.